The 18 T cell receptor beta chains below all came from one sample that was sequenced in a study of T cell responses to AZD1222 COVID-19 vaccine. Measured with immunoSEQ multiplex PCR; TCRdb has only the in-frame clones, and not every one. The sample consists of some 120,000 clones, about 90% of them appearing once. Sequencing used peripheral blood, obtained on day 0 of AZD1222 vaccination. The receptors come from an adult in good health.

The chain recombines TRBV30 with TRBJ2-5, with D hard to call. This CDR3 spans 14 amino acids. With 0 bases removed from V and 3 bases from J, the gap between germline ends came to 11 bases. Germline-derived CDR1 and CDR2 are GTSNPN and SVGIG (reference sequence). This CDR3 is CAWSVRVTKETQYF. In DNA form, the CDR3 reads TGTGCCTGGAGTGTACGGGTGACCAAAGAGACCCAGTACTTC.

The V call is TRBV24-1, the J call TRBJ2-1; 8 nucleotides agree with TRBD2. V shed 3 bases and J 4 bases; nucleotides not matched to a gene: 4. The CDR3 covers 15 residues. The V gene's germline CDR1 is KGHDR and CDR2 SFDVKD. The CDR3 DNA sequence: TGTGCCACCAGTGATGACGGGAGGGCTTACAATGAGCAGTTCTTC. It yields the protein CATSDDGRAYNEQFF.

This clone occurred once. V is TRBV12-3 or TRBV12-4 and J is TRBJ2-5; 8 nucleotides match TRBD2. CDR3 length: 13 amino acids. Unmatched junction bases numbered 1, after V lost 5 bases and J lost 2 bases. The CDR3 DNA is TGTGCCAGCAGTGGACTAGCACAAGAGACCCAGTACTTC. Encoded protein: CASSGLAQETQYF.

The CDR3 reads CASSQAGRGPSYEQYF. The CDR3 DNA is TGCGCCAGCAGCCAAGCGGGCCGGGGGCCCTCCTACGAGCAGTACTTC. This chain connects TRBV4-1 to TRBJ2-7; D tentatively fits TRBD1 or TRBD2 (6 bases each). The V end lost 1 base, the J end lost 0 bases, and 13 bases lay between the germline ends. This CDR3 spans 16 amino acids. Germline CDR1 MGHRA, CDR2 YSYEKL.

The chain has TRBV5-4 and TRBJ1-2, with TRBD1 matching over 7 bases. The CDR3 totals 15 residues. Germline-derived CDR1 and CDR2 are SGHNT and YYREEE (reference sequence). J was trimmed by 4 bases and V by 1 base; bases with no gene match: 7. For the CDR3, the DNA is TGTGCCAGCAGCTTGACGGCAGGGGGTATCTATGGCTACACCTTC. Translated, it gives CASSLTAGGIYGYTF.

The chain has TRBV15 and TRBJ1-4, with a tentative D call TRBD1 (6 bases). This CDR3 spans 18 amino acids. The V end lost 5 bases, the J end lost 3 bases, and 22 bases lay between the germline ends. Germline loops: CDR1 LNHNV, CDR2 YYDKDF (reference sequence). CDR3 nucleotide sequence: TGTGCCACCAGCCCCGGGGGGCAAAAGGGGTTATCTAATGAAAAACTGTTTTTT. Translation gives CATSPGGQKGLSNEKLFF.

The J gene is TRBJ1-5, the V gene TRBV5-1; possibly TRBD1 for D (6 bases). The V gene lost 0 bases and the J gene lost 2 bases, with 9 bases spanning the gap. Germline V gene lookup returns CDR1 SGHRS and CDR2 YFSETQ. The CDR3 runs to 15 residues. The CDR3 loop reads CASSLEGEGNQPQHF. The CDR3 DNA follows: TGCGCCAGCAGCTTGGAGGGGGAGGGCAATCAGCCCCAGCATTTT.

This chain connects TRBV5-6 to TRBJ1-6; D ambiguous. Germline CDR1 reads SGHDT; CDR2 reads YYEEEE. Between the trimmed V and J ends, which lost 4 bases and 1 base, there was a span of 9 bases. CDR3 size: 15 residues. CDR3: CASSARWSYNSPLHF. In nucleotides, the CDR3 is TGTGCCAGCAGCGCTAGATGGTCCTATAATTCACCCCTCCACTTT.

The rearrangement links TRBV29-1 to TRBJ2-1; 8 bases match TRBD2. Germline loops: CDR1 SQVTM, CDR2 ANQGSEA. The J segment lost 4 bases and the V segment lost 4 bases, leaving 3 bases of the junction unmatched. CDR3 length: 13 residues. The CDR3 protein is CSVVAGFYNEQFF. CDR3 coding DNA: TGCAGCGTTGTAGCGGGGTTTTACAATGAGCAGTTCTTC.

The chain joins TRBV5-1 to TRBJ1-5; 8 bases fit TRBD1. CDR3 size: 18 residues. Germline loops: CDR1 SGHRS, CDR2 YFSETQ. The junction had 8 bases not matched to a gene; V was cut back by 0 bases and J by 0 bases. The CDR3 coding sequence is TGCGCCAGCAGCTTGGCCGACAGGGGCGTATATAGCAATCAGCCCCAGCATTTT. It encodes CASSLADRGVYSNQPQHF.

The rearrangement uses TRBV5-1 and TRBJ1-3, with a tentative D call TRBD1 (6 bases). Germline CDR1 is SGHRS and CDR2 is YFSETQ. CDR3 size: 15 residues. Deletions cut 5 bases from V and 4 bases from J, with 16 bases between. In DNA form, the CDR3 reads TGCGCCAGCAGGCCGACTGGGGGCGCGGGAAACACCATATATTTT. This codes for CASRPTGGAGNTIYF.

The V and J genes are TRBV27 and TRBJ1-2, with 8 bases lining up with TRBD1. After removal of 5 bases from V and 4 bases from J, the junction contained 12 bases not matched to a gene. The germline gives CDR1 MNHEY, CDR2 SMNVEV (reference sequence). The CDR3 is 16 amino acids. CDR3 DNA sequence: TGTGCCAGCAGTCAGGGGGCAAGTTCCTTCCTCTATGGCTACACCTTC. Translated: CASSQGASSFLYGYTF.

CDR3 in DNA: TGTGCCGGGTCGGTAGGGGAGAGACAGCCCCAGCATTTT. It encodes CAGSVGERQPQHF. This chain uses TRBV30 with TRBJ1-5, with D possibly matching TRBD1 (5 bases). The CDR3 contains 13 residues. Germline loops: CDR1 GTSNPN, CDR2 SVGIG (reference sequence). V lost 8 bases and J lost 7, with 18 bases in between.

This chain uses TRBV12-3 or TRBV12-4 with TRBJ2-5; D not resolved. The CDR3 contains 11 residues. V was cut by 2 bases and J by 5 bases, with 3 bases left in between. CDR3 in DNA: TGTGCCAGCAGTTTAACGGAGACCCAGTACTTC. Amino acid sequence: CASSLTETQYF.

The gene calls are TRBV7-9 and TRBJ2-2, with 9 bases fitting TRBD2. Losses at the gene ends were 3 bases for V and 5 bases for J; bases not matched to a gene: 4. CDR3 length: 15 residues. Germline CDR1 SEHNR, CDR2 FQNEAQ (reference sequence). The CDR3 loop is CASSLREGGTGELFF. In nucleotides, the CDR3 is TGTGCCAGCAGCTTGCGGGAGGGTGGAACCGGGGAGCTGTTTTTT.

This clone was observed a handful of times. This sequence joins TRBV2 and TRBJ1-5; no clear D gene. CDR1 is SNHLY and CDR2 is FYNNEI in the germline V gene. The CDR3 contains 15 residues. The ends were cut back, 7 bases at V and 1 base at J, with 14 bases in the middle. CDR3 sequence reads: CASILSRQSNQPQHF. CDR3 nucleotide sequence: TGTGCCAGCATCCTTAGTCGGCAGAGCAATCAGCCCCAGCATTTT.

This chain connects TRBV7-6 to TRBJ2-7; 8 nucleotides match TRBD1. V gave up 5 bases and J gave up 3 bases; unmatched junction bases: 9. The CDR3 is 15 amino acids. Germline lookup yields CDR1 SGHVS and CDR2 FNYEAQ. CDR3 in DNA: TGTGCCAGCAGCCCCTTGACAGGGGCGGGCTACGAGCAGTACTTC. Residues: CASSPLTGAGYEQYF.

This chain links TRBV28 with TRBJ2-1; D is undetermined. CDR3 length equals 11 residues. CDR1 and CDR2 (germline): MDHEN, SYDVKM. The ends were cut back, 2 bases at V and 9 bases at J, with 5 bases in the middle. The CDR3 loop reads CASSLRSEQFF. The CDR3 DNA sequence: TGTGCCAGCAGTTTAAGGAGTGAGCAGTTCTTC.